This T cell receptor beta chain was profiled in a study of neurological immune-mediated disorders. J lost 13 bases, V lost 0 bases, and 4 bases had no gene match. CDR3 length equals 14 residues. CDR1 and CDR2 from the germline V gene are LGHDT and YNNKEL (reference sequence). The authors made cDNA by 5'RACE with 10-nucleotide random UMIs. Via MiXCR, TCRdb re-called the 5' RACE reads, giving one row per CDR3 protein. This table has approximately 50,000 distinct CDR3 sequences, roughly 4% appearing once. This clonotype was seen many times. The sequence came from a man aged 30-40 years with multiple sclerosis. Sequenced: PBMCs. V gene TRBV3-1 combines with J gene TRBJ2-5; 14 positions agree with TRBD2. DNA for the CDR3: TGTGCCAGCAGCCAAGAGGGACTAGCGGGGGCGTGGTACTTC. Amino acid sequence: CASSQEGLAGAWYF.